A selection of T cell receptor beta chains follows, all from one sample in a study of beta chain features in type 1 diabetes. Assay: immunoSEQ multiplex PCR; the TCRdb copy retains only in-frame clones and omits some. The sample lists about 350,000 clones; about 18% were seen once. The specimen sequenced was naive CD4+ T cells from blood. Receptor source: a woman younger than 35 in good health. CDR3s include the opening cysteine and the closing phenylalanine or tryptophan. The order of the fields is clone size, V gene, J gene, D gene, CDR3 protein, CDR3 DNA. The D gene is left open where the match is weak. Size values are once, few and many counts, or a class for expanded clones, and some rows have none.

few	TRBV25-1	TRBJ2-3	TRBD2	CASSDPRLAGRTDTQYF	TGTGCCAGCAGTGACCCCCGCCTAGCGGGGCGCACAGATACGCAGTATTTT
few	TRBV27	TRBJ1-4	.	CASSPQGREKLFF	TGTGCCAGCAGCCCACAGGGTCGCGAAAAACTGTTTTTT
.	TRBV5-4	TRBJ2-7	TRBD2	CASSLRKGEGSYEQYF	TGTGCCAGCAGCTTGAGGAAAGGGGAGGGTTCCTACGAGCAGTACTTC
.	TRBV30	TRBJ1-2	.	CASSEAAEHYTF	TGTGCCTCCTCCGAAGCGGCGGAGCACTACACCTTC
few	TRBV14	TRBJ1-1	.	CASSLNSPGAGNTEAFF	TGTGCCAGCAGCCTGAATAGCCCAGGGGCCGGGAACACTGAAGCTTTCTTT
few	TRBV5-6	TRBJ1-2	.	CASSPNSGGYTF	TGTGCCAGCAGCCCCAATTCAGGAGGCTACACCTTC
few	TRBV30	TRBJ2-7	.	CAWSKTGIGQYF	TGTGCCTGGAGTAAGACGGGGATTGGGCAGTACTTC
.	TRBV7-2	TRBJ2-3	.	CASSLDNTQYF	TGTGCCAGCAGCTTAGACAATACGCAGTATTTT
once	TRBV4-3	TRBJ1-4	TRBD1	CASSLGTATNEKLFF	TGCGCCAGCAGCCTCGGGACAGCAACTAATGAAAAACTGTTTTTT
few	TRBV29-1	TRBJ1-6	.	CSVQGDYNSPLHF	TGCAGCGTTCAGGGTGACTATAATTCACCCCTCCACTTT
few	TRBV30	TRBJ2-7	.	CAWSVGGAFYEQYF	TGTGCCTGGAGTGTTGGGGGCGCTTTCTACGAGCAGTACTTC